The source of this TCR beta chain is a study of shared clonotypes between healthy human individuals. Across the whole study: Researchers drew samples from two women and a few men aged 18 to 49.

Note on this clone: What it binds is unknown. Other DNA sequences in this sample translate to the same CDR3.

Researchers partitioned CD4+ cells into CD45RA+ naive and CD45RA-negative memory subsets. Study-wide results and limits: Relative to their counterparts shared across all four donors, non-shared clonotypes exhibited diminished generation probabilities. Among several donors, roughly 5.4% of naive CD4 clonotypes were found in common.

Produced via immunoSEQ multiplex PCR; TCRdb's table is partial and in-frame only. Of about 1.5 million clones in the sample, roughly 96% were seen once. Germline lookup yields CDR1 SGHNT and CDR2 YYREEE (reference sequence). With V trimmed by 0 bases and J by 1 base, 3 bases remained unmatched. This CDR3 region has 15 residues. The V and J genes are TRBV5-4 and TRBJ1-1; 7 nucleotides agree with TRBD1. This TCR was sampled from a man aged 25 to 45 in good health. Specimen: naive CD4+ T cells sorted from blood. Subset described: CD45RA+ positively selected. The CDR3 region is CASSLAGGGNTEAFF. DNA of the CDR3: TGTGCCAGCAGCTTGGCAGGGGGGGGGAACACTGAAGCTTTCTTT.